Shown below are 28 T cell receptor beta chains from a single sample sequenced in a study of OX40 agonist ivuxolimab in advanced cancers. Profiled with immunoSEQ multiplex PCR; TCRdb holds only in-frame clones, not every one. Among fewer than 85,000 clones listed, 90% were seen once. This material consisted of CD4+ or CD8+ T cells sorted from blood, taken in a trial of the OX40 agonist ivuxolimab. These receptors came from an adult with an advanced solid tumor such as melanoma, head and neck, liver or kidney cancer.

The chain is built from TRBV2 and TRBJ2-7; D might be TRBD2 (5 bases). The CDR3 has 14 amino acids. Per the germline V gene, CDR1 is SNHLY and CDR2 is FYNNEI. The V and J ends lost 3 bases and 6 bases respectively, with 15 bases between them. The CDR3 bases are TGTGCCAGCAGTGATCAGCAGCGGAACGGCGAGCAGTACTTC. Amino acids: CASSDQQRNGEQYF.

V and J are TRBV5-1 and TRBJ2-1, with 12 bases that match TRBD2. V shed 4 bases, J shed 6 bases, and the junction held 8 bases outside the gene matches. The CDR3 extends over 16 amino acids. CDR1 SGHRS and CDR2 YFSETQ come from the germline V gene. The CDR3 loop reads CASSPPGLAGINEQFF. In DNA, the CDR3 is TGCGCCAGCAGCCCGCCAGGACTAGCGGGAATCAATGAGCAGTTCTTC.

The gene calls are TRBV9 and TRBJ2-3; D remains ambiguous. In germline, CDR1 is SGDLS, CDR2 YYNGEE. Deletions cut 3 bases from V and 5 bases from J, with 7 bases between. This CDR3 contains 12 residues. CDR3 sequence (DNA): TGTGCCAGCAGCGACATCGGAGATACGCAGTATTTT. Translated, it gives CASSDIGDTQYF. Using reference TRBV9 and TRBJ2-3 for the parts outside the CDR3, the full variable domain is DSGVTQTPKHLITATGQRVTLRCSPRSGDLSVYWYQQSLDQGLQFLIQYYNGEERAKGNILERFSAQQFPDLHSELNLSSLELGDSALYFCASSDIGDTQYFGPGTRLTVL.

The V gene is TRBV7-2, the J gene TRBJ2-3; possibly TRBD2 for D (6 bases). Looked up from germline, CDR1 is SGHTA and CDR2 is FQGNSA. This CDR3 is 15 amino acids long. The V end was cut by 0 bases, the J end by 3 bases, with 10 bases between. The CDR3 DNA follows: TGTGCCAGCAGCTTAGCCGGGGGACCGACAGATACGCAGTATTTT. It yields the protein CASSLAGGPTDTQYF.

The chain employs TRBV29-1 and TRBJ2-5; D call uncertain. The V gene's germline CDR1 is SQVTM and CDR2 ANQGSEA. The CDR3 contains 13 residues. Trimming shortened V by 6 bases and J by 5 bases, and 16 bases separated the two germline ends. The CDR3 is CSVRDPSRETQYF. In DNA, the CDR3 is TGCAGCGTCAGAGACCCATCTAGGGAGACCCAGTACTTC.

Notes on this clone: Other nucleotide sequences in the sample specify the same CDR3. The genes are TRBV18 and TRBJ2-5, with D maybe TRBD2 (6 bases). V shed 2 bases and J shed 2 bases, with 6 bases lying between them. Germline CDR1 KGHSH, CDR2 LQKENI. The CDR3 has 13 residues. The CDR3 loop is CASSPAGQETQYF. The CDR3 bases are TGTGCCAGCTCACCAGCGGGACAAGAGACCCAGTACTTC.

This chain uses TRBV18 with TRBJ2-6; D gene uncertain. Per the germline V gene, CDR1 is KGHSH and CDR2 is LQKENI. The CDR3 has 14 residues. With 6 bases removed from V and 0 bases from J, the gap between germline ends came to 6 bases. CDR3 residues: CASSPFSGANVLTF. CDR3 nucleotides: TGTGCCAGCTCTCCTTTCTCTGGGGCCAACGTCCTGACTTTC.

This clone came up once. This chain connects TRBV20-1 to TRBJ1-2, with D possibly matching TRBD1 (5 bases). Germline V gene lookup returns CDR1 DFQATT and CDR2 SNEGSKA (reference sequence). CDR3 size: 11 residues. Trimming took 2 bases from V and 6 from J, leaving 7 bases between them. The CDR3 reads CSARIRDGYTF. CDR3 sequence (DNA): TGCAGTGCTAGAATCAGGGATGGCTACACCTTC.

The chain uses TRBV5-1 and TRBJ2-5; the D gene is possibly TRBD2 (6 bases). The CDR3 runs to 15 residues. Germline CDR1 is SGHRS and CDR2 is YFSETQ. Trimming took 0 bases from V and 2 from J, leaving 11 bases between them. CDR3 region: CASSLAGRLQETQYF. The CDR3 DNA reads as TGCGCCAGCAGCTTGGCCGGGAGATTACAAGAGACCCAGTACTTC.

This chain connects TRBV4-1 to TRBJ1-1, with D perhaps TRBD1 (6 bases). CDR1 is MGHRA and CDR2 is YSYEKL in the germline V gene. CDR3 size: 15 residues. V lost 2 bases and J 1 base, leaving 11 bases between the germline ends. CDR3 sequence reads: CASSQPGGQNTEAFF. In nucleotides, the CDR3 is TGCGCCAGCAGCCAACCGGGGGGCCAGAACACTGAAGCTTTCTTT.

Worth noting for this clone: This sample includes further DNA sequences coding for the same CDR3. The V and J genes are TRBV7-2 and TRBJ2-3; D gene uncertain. CDR3 length equals 14 residues. V shed 0 bases and J shed 0 bases, with 4 bases lying between them. The germline V gene encodes CDR1 SGHTA and CDR2 FQGNSA. Here the CDR3 reads CASSLAGSTDTQYF. The CDR3 DNA is TGTGCCAGCAGCTTAGCCGGAAGCACAGATACGCAGTATTTT.

The count of this clone is one. This chain uses TRBV7-9 with TRBJ2-7, with D hard to call. CDR1 and CDR2 (germline): SEHNR, FQNEAQ (reference sequence). CDR3 length: 14 residues. Trimming shortened V by 5 bases and J by 4 bases, and 15 bases separated the two germline ends. The CDR3 protein is CASSAPGPGYEQYF. DNA of the CDR3: TGTGCCAGCAGCGCGCCCGGACCCGGGTACGAGCAGTACTTC.

This chain uses TRBV28 with TRBJ1-5, with D perhaps matching TRBD1 (6 bases). The CDR3 covers 14 residues. Germline V gene lookup returns CDR1 MDHEN and CDR2 SYDVKM. The V end lost 5 bases, the J end lost 5 bases, and 13 bases lay between the germline ends. The CDR3, as DNA: TGTGCCAGCAGTATCCCACAGGGAGATCAGCCCCAGCATTTT. Translating it yields CASSIPQGDQPQHF.

This clone occurred once. CDR3 DNA: TGTGCCAGCAGCTCAGGGGTCGCCAAAAACATTCAGTACTTC. The encoded protein is CASSSGVAKNIQYF. The V and J genes are TRBV7-2 and TRBJ2-4, with a tentative D call TRBD1 (6 bases). The CDR3 contains 14 residues. Germline-derived CDR1 and CDR2 are SGHTA and FQGNSA. Trimming removed 4 bases from V and 1 base from J, with 8 bases in between.

The rearrangement uses TRBV28 and TRBJ1-2, with D uncertain. The CDR3 spans 12 residues. Germline CDR1 reads MDHEN; CDR2 reads SYDVKM. The V gene lost 2 bases and the J gene lost 13 bases, with 14 bases spanning the gap. The CDR3 region is CASSLLSRGRTF. DNA of the CDR3: TGTGCCAGCAGTTTACTTTCGCGTGGACGCACCTTC.

This clone was picked up a small number of times. The chain uses TRBV11-2 and TRBJ2-3; D not resolved. The V and J ends lost 1 base and 7 bases respectively, with 9 bases between them. The germline CDR1 and CDR2 sequences are SGHAT and FQNNGV. This CDR3 comprises 13 residues. The CDR3 here is CASSLGRGYTQYF. In DNA form, the CDR3 reads TGTGCCAGCAGCTTAGGGCGAGGATATACGCAGTATTTT.

The chain couples TRBV18 to TRBJ1-3; no definite D call. Germline V gives CDR1 KGHSH, CDR2 LQKENI. The CDR3 spans 16 residues. The V and J ends lost 2 bases and 0 bases respectively, with 11 bases between them. The DNA of the CDR3 is TGTGCCAGCTCACCAAACCCTCCATCCTCTGGAAACACCATATATTTT. Translated, it gives CASSPNPPSSGNTIYF.

The chain joins TRBV4-3 to TRBJ1-2; 10 bases agree with TRBD1. The CDR3 consists of 13 residues. The junction had 2 bases not matched to a gene; V was cut back by 3 bases and J by 7 bases. Germline lookup yields CDR1 LGHNA and CDR2 YSLEER. The CDR3 nucleotides are TGCGCCAGCAGCCACGGACAGGGGGTTGGCTACACCTTC. Translating gives CASSHGQGVGYTF.

The CDR3 is CATRDRVTYEQYF. Here the CDR3 DNA reads TGTGCCACCAGGGACAGGGTAACCTACGAGCAGTACTTC. The V call is TRBV28, the J call TRBJ2-7, with 9 bases fitting TRBD1. Losses at the gene ends were 10 bases for V and 2 bases for J; bases not matched to a gene: 6. The CDR3 spans 13 residues. Germline loops: CDR1 MDHEN, CDR2 SYDVKM.

V is TRBV4-1 and J is TRBJ2-3; TRBD2 might be the D (6 bases). The CDR3 covers 17 residues. Between the trimmed V and J ends, which lost 0 bases and 0 bases, there was a span of 13 bases. The V gene's germline CDR1 is MGHRA and CDR2 YSYEKL. CDR3 region: CASSQDGTGTSTDTQYF. The CDR3 DNA is TGCGCCAGCAGCCAAGATGGAACCGGGACTAGCACAGATACGCAGTATTTT.

J is TRBJ1-1 and V is TRBV18, with unresolved D. Germline V CDR1 and CDR2: KGHSH, LQKENI. V lost 2 bases, J lost 7 bases, and 11 bases lay in between. There are 13 residues in the CDR3. Here the CDR3 DNA reads TGTGCCAGCTCACCAAACTACGAAGATGAAGCTTTCTTT. Protein sequence: CASSPNYEDEAFF.

The chain recombines TRBV5-1 with TRBJ2-3; D is perhaps TRBD1 or TRBD2 (5 bases each). The V gene's germline CDR1 is SGHRS and CDR2 YFSETQ. V lost 4 bases and J 4 bases, leaving 10 bases between the germline ends. The length of the CDR3 is 13 residues. The CDR3 bases are TGCGCCAGCAGCCAGCAGGGACCAGATACGCAGTATTTT. Protein: CASSQQGPDTQYF.

The chain couples TRBV10-3 to TRBJ1-3; 9 bases map to TRBD1. The CDR3 spans 15 residues. The V gene end was trimmed by 7 bases and the J gene end by 1 base; junction bases not matched to a gene: 5. CDR1 is ENHRY, CDR2 SYGVKD, per germline. CDR3 bases: TGTGCCATCACCCCGGGACAGGGTTCTGGAAACACCATATATTTT. Protein: CAITPGQGSGNTIYF.

The chain has TRBV11-3 and TRBJ2-2; TRBD2 matches 7 bases. The CDR3 loop spans 17 amino acids. Looked up from germline, CDR1 is SGHNT and CDR2 is YENEEA. Trimming at V came to 0 bases and at J to 4 bases, leaving 8 bases not matched to a gene. The CDR3 sequence: CASSLEISGRGTGELFF. The CDR3 DNA is TGTGCCAGCAGCTTAGAGATTAGCGGGCGGGGCACCGGGGAGCTGTTTTTT.

A remark on this clone: Sequence at one end of the junction differs from germline and may be a read error. This chain links TRBV29-1 with TRBJ1-2; D remains ambiguous. In germline, CDR1 is SQVTM, CDR2 ANQGSEA. This CDR3 has 12 residues. The DNA for the CDR3 is TGCAGCGTTGAAGAGAGAGGGCCTATCCAGGCATTC. Protein sequence: CSVEERGPIQAF.

The chain couples TRBV29-1 to TRBJ2-7; TRBD2 matches 11 bases. The CDR3 loop spans 14 amino acids. The V gene's germline CDR1 is SQVTM and CDR2 ANQGSEA. The junction had 6 bases not matched to a gene; V was cut back by 5 bases and J by 3 bases. CDR3 coding DNA: TGCAGCGTTCAACCCGGGACTAGCGGCTACGAGCAGTACTTC. Translated: CSVQPGTSGYEQYF.

The rearrangement uses TRBV6-5 and TRBJ1-1, with D unclear. Trimming pared 2 bases from V and 1 base from J, leaving 5 bases between. CDR1 MNHEY and CDR2 SVGAGI come from the germline V gene. CDR3 length: 13 residues. CDR3 coding DNA: TGTGCCAGCAGTTACCGGGGGAACACTGAAGCTTTCTTT. As protein: CASSYRGNTEAFF.

The table lists this clone with a count of one. The J gene is TRBJ2-7, the V gene TRBV5-1, with 10 bases identical to TRBD2. The germline gives CDR1 SGHRS, CDR2 YFSETQ. V was pared by 3 bases and J by 0 bases, with 3 bases of the junction left unmatched. This CDR3 contains 15 residues. The CDR3 region is CASSSGTSVSYEQYF. DNA of the CDR3: TGCGCCAGCAGCTCCGGGACTAGCGTCTCCTACGAGCAGTACTTC.